Given below is one TCR beta chain in context. The antigen remains undetermined. With 60 Vbeta and 13 Jbeta primers, the PCR was carried out. As originally analysed: An analysis that came later counted 77 million or so unique TCR beta chains, approximately 10 million shared. Data came from immunoSEQ multiplex PCR; TCRdb stores just in-frame clones and leaves some out. D and trimming come from the DNA, and the V and J calls and clone size come from that table. The sample lists some 110,000 clones, 74% occurring once. This sample was taken from a study of cytomegalovirus exposure and HLA in healthy donors. The CDR3 covers 14 residues. CDR1 is SQVTM, CDR2 ANQGSEA, per germline. The V and J ends lost 2 bases and 7 bases, in that order; junction bases with no gene match: 8. Study-level points and caveats: Immune exposure information comprised only CMV serostatus. Many donors carried some public TCRs, although rarity characterized most TCR sequences. In an earlier analysis, most TCR beta V segments were productive about 87% or about 30% of the time.

The sample was PBMCs. The chain is built from TRBV29-1 and TRBJ1-2; the match to TRBD1 covers 9 bases. The clonotype comes from a woman between 50 and 59 years old in good health and CMV-seropositive. CDR3 region: CSVETTQGARGYTF. The CDR3 DNA sequence: TGCAGCGTTGAAACGACACAGGGGGCCCGTGGCTACACCTTC.